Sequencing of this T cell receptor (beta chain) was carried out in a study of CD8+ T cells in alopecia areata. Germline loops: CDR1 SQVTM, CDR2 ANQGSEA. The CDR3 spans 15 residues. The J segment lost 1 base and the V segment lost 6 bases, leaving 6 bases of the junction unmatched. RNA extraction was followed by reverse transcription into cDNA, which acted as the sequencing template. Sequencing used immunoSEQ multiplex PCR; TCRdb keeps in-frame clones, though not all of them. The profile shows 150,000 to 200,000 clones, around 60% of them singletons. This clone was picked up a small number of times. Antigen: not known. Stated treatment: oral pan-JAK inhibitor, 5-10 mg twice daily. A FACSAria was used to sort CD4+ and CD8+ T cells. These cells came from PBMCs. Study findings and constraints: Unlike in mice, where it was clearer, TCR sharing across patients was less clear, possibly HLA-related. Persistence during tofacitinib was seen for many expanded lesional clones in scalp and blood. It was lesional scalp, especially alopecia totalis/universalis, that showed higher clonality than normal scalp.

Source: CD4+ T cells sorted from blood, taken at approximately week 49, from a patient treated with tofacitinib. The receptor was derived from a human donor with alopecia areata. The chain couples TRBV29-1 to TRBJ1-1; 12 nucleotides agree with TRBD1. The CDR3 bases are TGCAGCGTGACCGGGACAGGGGGCCCGAACACTGAAGCTTTCTTT. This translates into CSVTGTGGPNTEAFF. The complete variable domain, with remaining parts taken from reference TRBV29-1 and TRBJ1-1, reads SAVISQKPSRDICQRGTSLTIQCQVDSQVTMMFWYRQQPGQSLTLIATANQGSEATYESGFVIDKFPISRPNLTFSTLTVSNMSPEDSSIYLCSVTGTGGPNTEAFFGQGTRLTVV.